This T cell receptor beta chain stems from a study of T cell changes during pregnancy in multiple sclerosis. Germline V gene lookup returns CDR1 SGHDN and CDR2 FVKESK. The CDR3 is 15 amino acids. Trimming took 0 bases from V and 3 from J, leaving 11 bases between them. Libraries were prepared by immunoSEQ multiplex PCR; TCRdb keeps only in-frame clonotypes and omits some of them. The data show about 44,000 clones, with approximately 96% seen just once and 0.89% held by the top ten. The receptor's source is a female donor with multiple sclerosis, enrolled in a pregnancy study. The chain employs TRBV14 and TRBJ1-2; maybe TRBD1 (5 bases). Specimen: peripheral blood, collected in the second trimester of pregnancy. The CDR3 nucleotides are TGTGCCAGCAGCCAAGATCTACAGGTAGACTATGGCTACACCTTC. Protein product: CASSQDLQVDYGYTF.